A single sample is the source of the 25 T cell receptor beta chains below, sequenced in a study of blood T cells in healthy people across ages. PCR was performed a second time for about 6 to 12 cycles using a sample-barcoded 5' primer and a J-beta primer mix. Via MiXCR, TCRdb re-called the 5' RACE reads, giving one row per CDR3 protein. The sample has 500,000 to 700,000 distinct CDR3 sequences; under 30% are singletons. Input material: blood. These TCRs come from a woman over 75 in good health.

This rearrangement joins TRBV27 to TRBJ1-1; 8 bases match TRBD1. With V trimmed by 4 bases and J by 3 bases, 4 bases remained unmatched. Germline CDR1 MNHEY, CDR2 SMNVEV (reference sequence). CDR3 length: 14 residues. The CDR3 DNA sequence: TGTGCCAGCAGTTGGACAGGGAAGGACACTGAAGCTTTCTTT. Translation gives CASSWTGKDTEAFF.

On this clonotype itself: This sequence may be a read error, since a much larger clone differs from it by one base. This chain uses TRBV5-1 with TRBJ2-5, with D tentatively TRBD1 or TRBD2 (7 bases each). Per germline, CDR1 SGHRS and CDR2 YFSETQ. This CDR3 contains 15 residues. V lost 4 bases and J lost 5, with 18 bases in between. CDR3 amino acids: CASSSGTSQGETQYF. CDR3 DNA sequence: TGCGCCAGCAGCAGCGGGACTTCACAGGGGGAGACCCAGTACTTC.

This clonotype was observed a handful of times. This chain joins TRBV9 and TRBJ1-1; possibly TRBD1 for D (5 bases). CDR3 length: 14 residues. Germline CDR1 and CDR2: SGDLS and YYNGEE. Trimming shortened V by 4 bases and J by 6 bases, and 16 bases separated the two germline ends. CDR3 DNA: TGTGCCAGCAGCCAGGGAGACCAACGCCCTGAAGCTTTCTTT. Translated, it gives CASSQGDQRPEAFF.

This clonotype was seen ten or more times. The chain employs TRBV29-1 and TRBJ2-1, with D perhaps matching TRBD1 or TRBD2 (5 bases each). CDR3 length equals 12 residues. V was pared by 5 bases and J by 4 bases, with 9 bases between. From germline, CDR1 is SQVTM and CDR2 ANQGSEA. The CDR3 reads CSVRDGYNEQFF. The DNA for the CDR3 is TGCAGCGTTCGGGACGGATACAATGAGCAGTTCTTC.

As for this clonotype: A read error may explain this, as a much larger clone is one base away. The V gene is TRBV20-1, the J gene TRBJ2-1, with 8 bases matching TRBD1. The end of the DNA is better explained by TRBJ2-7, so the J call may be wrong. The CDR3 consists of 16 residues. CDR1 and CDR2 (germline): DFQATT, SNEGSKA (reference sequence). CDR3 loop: CSAPTGVPGAYNEQYF. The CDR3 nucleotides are TGCAGTGCTCCGACAGGGGTCCCCGGGGCCTACAATGAGCAGTACTTC.

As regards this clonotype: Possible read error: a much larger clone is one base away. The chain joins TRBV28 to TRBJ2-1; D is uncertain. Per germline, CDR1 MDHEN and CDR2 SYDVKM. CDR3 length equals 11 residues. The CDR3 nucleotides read TGTGCCAGCGGTCCATACAATGGGCAGTTCTTC. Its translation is CASGPYNGQFF.

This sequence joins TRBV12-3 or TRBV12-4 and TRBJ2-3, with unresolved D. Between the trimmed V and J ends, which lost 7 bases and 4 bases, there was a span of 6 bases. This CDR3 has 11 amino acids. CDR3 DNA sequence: TGTGCCAGCACTAACTCAGATACGCAGTATTTT. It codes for CASTNSDTQYF.

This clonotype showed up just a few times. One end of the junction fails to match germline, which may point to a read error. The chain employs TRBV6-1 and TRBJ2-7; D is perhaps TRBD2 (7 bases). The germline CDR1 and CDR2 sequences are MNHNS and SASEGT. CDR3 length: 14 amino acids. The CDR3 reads CASREEGGPNEQYF. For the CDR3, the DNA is TGTGCCAGCAGGGAAGAGGGGGGGCCTAATGAGCAGTACTTC.

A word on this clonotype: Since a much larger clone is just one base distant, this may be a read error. The CDR3 is CASTRRGISFTEAFF. CDR3 DNA: TGTGCCAGCACCCGACGGGGGATCTCTTTCACTGAAGCTTTCTTT. This chain links TRBV7-2 with TRBJ1-1, with a possible D match to TRBD1 (5 bases). The ends were cut back, 7 bases at V and 4 bases at J, with 19 bases in the middle. Germline loops: CDR1 SGHTA, CDR2 FQGNSA. CDR3 length: 15 residues.

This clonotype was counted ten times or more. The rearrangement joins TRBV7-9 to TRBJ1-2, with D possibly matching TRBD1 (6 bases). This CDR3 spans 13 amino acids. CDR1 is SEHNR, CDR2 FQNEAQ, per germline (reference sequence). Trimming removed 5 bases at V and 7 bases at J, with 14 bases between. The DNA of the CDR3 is TGTGCCAGCAGCCAAGGACAGTCTCCTGGCTACACCTTC. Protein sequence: CASSQGQSPGYTF.

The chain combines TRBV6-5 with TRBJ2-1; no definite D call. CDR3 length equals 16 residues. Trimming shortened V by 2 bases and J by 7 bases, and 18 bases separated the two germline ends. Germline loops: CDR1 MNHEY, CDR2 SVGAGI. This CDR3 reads CASSYETGPTWNEQFF. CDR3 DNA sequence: TGTGCCAGCAGTTACGAGACTGGACCTACGTGGAATGAGCAGTTCTTC.

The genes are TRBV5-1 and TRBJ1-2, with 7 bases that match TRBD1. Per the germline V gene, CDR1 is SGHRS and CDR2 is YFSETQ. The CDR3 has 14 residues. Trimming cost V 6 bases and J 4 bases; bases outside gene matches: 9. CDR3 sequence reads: CASKAQGQSYGYTF. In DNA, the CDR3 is TGCGCCAGCAAAGCCCAGGGACAGAGCTATGGCTACACCTTC. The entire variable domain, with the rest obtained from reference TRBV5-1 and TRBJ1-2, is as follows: KAGVTQTPRYLIKTRGQQVTLSCSPISGHRSVSWYQQTPGQGLQFLFEYFSETQRNKGNFPGRFSGRQFSNSRSEMNVSTLELGDSALYLCASKAQGQSYGYTFGSGTRLTVV.

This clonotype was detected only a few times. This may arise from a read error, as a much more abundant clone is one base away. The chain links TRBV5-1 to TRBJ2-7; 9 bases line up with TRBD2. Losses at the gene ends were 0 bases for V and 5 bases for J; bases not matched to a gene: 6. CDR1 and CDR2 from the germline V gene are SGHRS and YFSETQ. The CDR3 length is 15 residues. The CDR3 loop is CASSLERGDRDEQYF. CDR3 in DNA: TGCGCCAGCAGCTTGGAGCGGGGGGACCGGGACGAGCAGTACTTC.

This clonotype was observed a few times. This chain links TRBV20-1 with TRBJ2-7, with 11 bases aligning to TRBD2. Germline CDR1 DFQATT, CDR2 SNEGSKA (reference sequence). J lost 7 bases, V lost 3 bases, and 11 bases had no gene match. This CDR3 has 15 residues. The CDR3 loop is CSASAWASGGNEQYF. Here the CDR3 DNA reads TGCAGTGCTAGCGCCTGGGCTAGCGGGGGGAATGAGCAGTACTTC.

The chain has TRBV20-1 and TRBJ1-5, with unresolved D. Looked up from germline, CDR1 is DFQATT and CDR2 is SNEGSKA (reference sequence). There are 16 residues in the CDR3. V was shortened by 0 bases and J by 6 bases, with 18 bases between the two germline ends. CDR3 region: CSARDEGWTAGQPQHF. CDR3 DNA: TGCAGTGCTAGAGATGAAGGTTGGACGGCCGGTCAGCCCCAGCATTTT.

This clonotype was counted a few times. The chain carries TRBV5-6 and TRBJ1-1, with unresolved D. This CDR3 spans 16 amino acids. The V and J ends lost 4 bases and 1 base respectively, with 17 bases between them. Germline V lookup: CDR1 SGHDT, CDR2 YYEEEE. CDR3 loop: CASSPEGRGENTEAFF. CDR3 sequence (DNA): TGTGCCAGCAGCCCCGAGGGTCGGGGAGAGAACACTGAAGCTTTCTTT.

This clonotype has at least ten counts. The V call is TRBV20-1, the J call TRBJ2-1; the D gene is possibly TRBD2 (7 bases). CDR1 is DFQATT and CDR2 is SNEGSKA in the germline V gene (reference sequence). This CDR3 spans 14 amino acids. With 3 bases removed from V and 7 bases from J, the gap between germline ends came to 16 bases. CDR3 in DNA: TGCAGTGCTAGTTGGGGGGGCCCTGGGAATGAGCAGTTCTTC. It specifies CSASWGGPGNEQFF.

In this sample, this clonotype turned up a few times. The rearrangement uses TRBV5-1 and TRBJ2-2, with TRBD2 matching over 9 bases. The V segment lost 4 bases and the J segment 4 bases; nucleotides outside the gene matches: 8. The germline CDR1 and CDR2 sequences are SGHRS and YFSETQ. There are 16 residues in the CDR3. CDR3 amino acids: CASSPGGAGGTGELFF. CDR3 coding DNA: TGCGCCAGCAGCCCCGGGGGAGCGGGGGGCACCGGGGAGCTGTTTTTT.

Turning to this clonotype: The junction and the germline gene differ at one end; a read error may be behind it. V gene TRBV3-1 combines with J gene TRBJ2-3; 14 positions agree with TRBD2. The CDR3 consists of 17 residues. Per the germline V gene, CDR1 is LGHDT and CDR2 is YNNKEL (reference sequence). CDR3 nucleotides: TGTGCCAGCAGCCTGACTAGCGGGGGGGCCGCGACAGATACGCGGTATTTT. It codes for CASSLTSGGAATDTRYF.

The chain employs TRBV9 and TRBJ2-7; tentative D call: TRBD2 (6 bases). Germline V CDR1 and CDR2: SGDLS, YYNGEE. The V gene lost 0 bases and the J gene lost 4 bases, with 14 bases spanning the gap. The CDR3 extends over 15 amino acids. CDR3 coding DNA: TGTGCCAGCAGCGTAGAGGCGGGGTCCGGGTACGAGCAGTACTTC. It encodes CASSVEAGSGYEQYF. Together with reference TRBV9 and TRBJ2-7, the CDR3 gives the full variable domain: DSGVTQTPKHLITATGQRVTLRCSPRSGDLSVYWYQQSLDQGLQFLIQYYNGEERAKGNILERFSAQQFPDLHSELNLSSLELGDSALYFCASSVEAGSGYEQYFGPGTRLTVT.

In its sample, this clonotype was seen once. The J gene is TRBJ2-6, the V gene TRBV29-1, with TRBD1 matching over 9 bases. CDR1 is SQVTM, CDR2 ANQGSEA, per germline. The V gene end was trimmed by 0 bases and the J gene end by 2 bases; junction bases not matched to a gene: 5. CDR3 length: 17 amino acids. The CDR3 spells CSVEDPGQGAGANVLTF. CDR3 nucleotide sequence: TGCAGCGTTGAAGATCCGGGACAGGGCGCTGGGGCCAACGTCCTGACTTTC. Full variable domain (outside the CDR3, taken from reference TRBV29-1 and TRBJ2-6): SAVISQKPSRDICQRGTSLTIQCQVDSQVTMMFWYRQQPGQSLTLIATANQGSEATYESGFVIDKFPISRPNLTFSTLTVSNMSPEDSSIYLCSVEDPGQGAGANVLTFGAGSRLTVL.

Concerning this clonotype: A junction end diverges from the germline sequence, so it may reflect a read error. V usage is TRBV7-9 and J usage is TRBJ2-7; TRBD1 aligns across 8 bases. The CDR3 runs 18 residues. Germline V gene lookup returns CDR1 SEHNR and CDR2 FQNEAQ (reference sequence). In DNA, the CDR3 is TGTACCAGCAAAGGACAGGGCATGGCGGGGCACTCCCACAATGAGCAGTACTTC. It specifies CTSKGQGMAGHSHNEQYF.

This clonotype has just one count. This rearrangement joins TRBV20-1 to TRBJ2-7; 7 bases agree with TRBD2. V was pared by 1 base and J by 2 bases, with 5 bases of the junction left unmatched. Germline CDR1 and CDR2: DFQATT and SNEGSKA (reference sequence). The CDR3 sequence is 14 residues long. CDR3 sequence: CSARVGGVTYEQYF. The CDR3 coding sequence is TGCAGTGCTAGAGTGGGGGGGGTAACCTACGAGCAGTACTTC.

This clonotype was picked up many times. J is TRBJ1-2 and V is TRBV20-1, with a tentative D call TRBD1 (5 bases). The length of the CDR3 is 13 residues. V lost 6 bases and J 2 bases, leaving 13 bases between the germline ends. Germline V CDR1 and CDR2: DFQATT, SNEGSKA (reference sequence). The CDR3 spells CSAAEGRNYGYTF. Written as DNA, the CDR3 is TGCAGTGCGGCGGAGGGACGAAACTATGGCTACACCTTC.

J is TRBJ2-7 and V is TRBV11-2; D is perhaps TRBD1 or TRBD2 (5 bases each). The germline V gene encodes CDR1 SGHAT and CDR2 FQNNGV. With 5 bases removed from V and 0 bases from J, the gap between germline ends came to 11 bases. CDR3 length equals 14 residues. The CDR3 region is CASSRGGYSYEQYF. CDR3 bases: TGTGCCAGCAGCCGTGGGGGTTACTCCTACGAGCAGTACTTC.